A few counts support the clone carrying this T cell receptor (beta chain). Seattle's cohort entered during active infection and was followed longitudinally. The data were obtained in a study of blood T cell repertoires in COVID-19. Sequencing was performed with immunoSEQ multiplex PCR; in TCRdb, only in-frame clones are kept and a portion is missing. The sample has some 120,000 clones, about 92% seen once. Germline CDR1 is SGHDN and CDR2 is FVKESK. V lost 1 base, J lost 5 bases, and 6 bases lay in between. The CDR3 totals 13 residues. The J gene is TRBJ1-5, the V gene TRBV14; D not certain. The specimen was peripheral blood. This sequence was found in a man in his sixties with COVID-19, enrolled during active disease. The CDR3 is CASSQGADQPQHF. The CDR3 DNA is TGTGCCAGCAGCCAAGGGGCAGATCAGCCCCAGCATTTT.